A few counts support the clone carrying this T cell receptor (beta chain). This specimen belongs to a study of blood T cell repertoires in COVID-19. Study background: Italy, Spain and the United States were the sources of the convalescent and acute COVID-19 samples. The analysed material was cDNA or gDNA that came from T cells, B-cell-depleted T cells, or PBMCs.

In the authors' workflow: Estimated nucleated cell counts came from reference gene primer amplification. Sequencing used immunoSEQ multiplex PCR; TCRdb keeps in-frame clones, though not all of them. V, J and clone size are taken as reported in that table, and D and trimming were inferred from the DNA itself. The sample holds 150,000 to 250,000 clones; 70% to 85% are singletons and the top ten take about 6.9%. The source is a human donor with acute or convalescent COVID-19. The donor label of this sample is uncertain. Sequenced sample: peripheral blood.

The CDR3 spells CASSVRQGGSNQPQHF. The CDR3 coding sequence is TGTGCCAGCAGCGTTAGACAGGGGGGTAGCAATCAGCCCCAGCATTTT. V is TRBV5-4 and J is TRBJ1-5; 9 nucleotides match TRBD1. This CDR3 comprises 16 residues. Germline CDR1 reads SGHNT; CDR2 reads YYREEE (reference sequence). V shed 4 bases, J shed 0 bases, and the junction held 5 bases outside the gene matches. Full variable domain (rest looked up from reference TRBV5-4 and TRBJ1-5): ETGVTQSPTHLIKTRGQQVTLRCSSQSGHNTVSWYQQALGQGPQFIFQYYREEENGRGNFPPRFSGLQFPNYSSELNVNALELDDSALYLCASSVRQGGSNQPQHFGDGTRLSIL.